Below, one TCR beta chain is given with its context. This CDR3 contains 15 residues. CDR1 and CDR2 (germline): LGHNA, YSLEER. The trim removed 1 base at V and 15 bases at J, leaving 14 bases unmatched. The sample originates from a study of blood T cell repertoires in COVID-19. Background on the study: T cells, B-cell-depleted T cells, or PBMCs supplied cDNA or gDNA.

Authors' data handling: Counts of nucleated cells, estimated from reference gene primer amplification, were obtained. The protocol was immunoSEQ multiplex PCR, while the TCRdb copy is restricted to in-frame clones and leaves out a portion. V, J and clone size were drawn from that table, and D and trimming were deduced from the DNA. The top ten clones hold less than 4% of a sample with 150,000 or so clones, roughly four fifths of them seen once. This chain connects TRBV4-3 to TRBJ2-1; 8 positions agree with TRBD1. The sequenced sample was peripheral blood. This TCR was recovered from a woman aged 55-75 years with acute or convalescent COVID-19. DNA for the CDR3: TGCGCCAGCAGCCAAGGTTTGCGCCCAGGGACAGGCGCGTTCTTC. It translates to CASSQGLRPGTGAFF.